This T cell receptor beta chain originates from a study of blood T cell repertoires in COVID-19 (dated by TCRdb to the early 2020s). Some background on the complete study: The collaborator samples originated in the United States, Italy and Spain and spanned the acute and convalescent phases of COVID-19. Subjects who had been exposed to COVID-19, were actively infected with it, or had recovered from it provided the deeply sampled blood TCRbeta repertoires that made up the dataset. A de-identified subject ID, COVID-19 status, age in years and sex were almost always included in the sample metadata. Where available, HLA class I and class II types were obtained from metadata supplied by the sample provider rather than from assay-based typing. The repertoires were made available in a free public database intended to serve as a resource for research on the immune response to SARS-CoV-2. The material from the prospective study consisted of cDNA or gDNA derived from T cells, B-cell-depleted T cells, or PBMCs. Samples were obtained from the ongoing ImmuneRACE study (first 160 participants) and from over a thousand subjects provided by 6 global collaborators. Overall study results and their limits: How much clinical and demographic metadata was included differed by source and by participant, and the metadata was provided uncurated.

Details on this clone: Its target antigen remains unknown. No clone much larger than this one lies a single base away; base qualities are absent.

TCRbeta CDR3 regions were amplified from genomic DNA by means of the immunoSEQ Assay, a bias-controlled multiplex PCR. The published analysis was carried out like this. Nucleated cell counts per sample were estimated from amplification of reference gene primers within the assay. Sequence reads were collapsed and filtered to measure the absolute abundance of every unique TCRbeta CDR3 rearrangement. Productive Simpson clonality was computed per sample as the square root of Simpson's diversity index over productive rearrangements. TCRdb mirrors the immuneACCESS table, restricted to in-frame sequences. Some clones are absent from its copies; in checked studies, under half trace to an unresolved V gene, and the reason for the others is unknown. V and J calls and clone size are those listed in that table; D and trimming were worked out from the DNA. Across this sample there are 110,000 to 150,000 clones, with more than 65% seen only once. The ten largest clones add up to less than 4.5% of the sample.

Whole blood was collected in K2EDTA tubes by collaborating institutions according to the institutions' own protocols. Collaborator samples were shipped for TCRbeta analysis as frozen whole blood, isolated PBMCs, or DNA extracted from either sample type. Compared with germline, V lacks 6 bases and J lacks 2 bases; bases without a gene match: 5. CDR1 is given as SQVTM and CDR2 as ANQGSEA, both from the germline V gene. Reading from cysteine to phenylalanine, the CDR3 counts 14 amino acids. Only the CDR3 part of the read is kept: 42 bases, read in frame from the first base. The V and J segments used are TRBV29-1 and TRBJ2-3; TRBD1 aligns with 10 central bases. The material sequenced was peripheral blood. This TCR derives from a man in his 60s with acute or convalescent COVID-19. The sequenced DNA is TGCAGCGTGGGACAGGGGTCCCCCACAGATACGCAGTATTTT. This sequence encodes CSVGQGSPTDTQYF.